This T cell receptor (beta chain) was identified in a study of blood T cell repertoires in COVID-19. Study in general: There were acute and convalescent COVID-19 samples, and they came from the United States, Italy and Spain.

The CDR3 extends over 14 amino acids. Germline-derived CDR1 and CDR2 are LGHDT and YNNKEL (reference sequence). The junction had 5 bases not matched to a gene; V was cut back by 5 bases and J by 4 bases. In the original analysis: Counts of nucleated cells, estimated from reference gene primer amplification, were obtained. Clones were read by immunoSEQ multiplex PCR, and TCRdb kept only the in-frame ones, dropping some. V and J calls and clone size are as listed in that table; D and trimming were resolved from the DNA. Among around 160,000 clones, approximately 80% were seen once, and the ten largest hold around 35%.

The rearrangement links TRBV3-1 (or the pseudogene TRBV3-2) to TRBJ2-5; 9 bases are shared with TRBD1. The TCR comes from a human donor in a cohort sampled during active COVID-19. Sample: peripheral blood. CDR3 loop: CASSSGTGIETQYF. DNA for the CDR3: TGTGCCAGCAGCTCAGGGACAGGGATAGAGACCCAGTACTTC.